Listed below are T cell receptor beta chains from one sample, sequenced in a study of blood T cell repertoires in COVID-19. The assay was immunoSEQ multiplex PCR, and TCRdb's table has in-frame clones only and misses some. The data contain over 450,000 clones, roughly 91% of them singletons. Sequenced: peripheral blood. These receptors were collected from a woman aged 45-65 years with COVID-19, enrolled during active disease. Each CDR3 is given with its conserved first and last residue. Each record gives: J gene, clone size, V gene, D gene, CDR3 DNA, CDR3 protein. A D gene is named only where the DNA matches it firmly. Not every row has a clone size; where given, it reads once, few, many or a size class.

TRBJ1-1 | . | TRBV3-1/TRBV3-2 | . | TGTGCCAGCAGCCAAGGGGCAGGGGCAGAGAACACTGAAGCTTTCTTT | CASSQGAGAENTEAFF
TRBJ1-2 | few | TRBV14 | TRBD1 | TGTGCCAGCAGACCCACAGGGGGGGATGGCTACACCTTC | CASRPTGGDGYTF
TRBJ2-1 | . | TRBV5-1 | . | TGCGCCAGCAGCTTGGTGGAGAGCTCCTACAATGAGCAGTTCTTC | CASSLVESSYNEQFF
TRBJ2-3 | once | TRBV25-1 | TRBD2 | TGTGCCAGCAGTGAGTTTAGCGGGGGAGTAGATACGCAGTATTTT | CASSEFSGGVDTQYF
TRBJ1-1 | . | TRBV5-1 | . | TGCGCCAGCAGCCTAACCTCCGGGAACACTGAAGCTTTCTTT | CASSLTSGNTEAFF
TRBJ2-5 | . | TRBV5-4 | TRBD1 | TGTGCCAGCAGAACGAACAGGGGCTTCCAAGAGACCCAGTACTTC | CASRTNRGFQETQYF
TRBJ1-4 | once | TRBV2 | TRBD1 | TGTGCCAGCAGCCTCAGGGGGACTAATGAAAAACTGTTTTTT | CASSLRGTNEKLFF
TRBJ1-2 | . | TRBV7-8 | . | TGTGCCAGCAGCTCCCGGGTAGGGAGTGATGGCTACACCTTC | CASSSRVGSDGYTF
TRBJ1-1 | . | TRBV19 | TRBD1 | TGTGCCAGTAGTCCAGGGGGAACTGAAGCTTTCTTT | CASSPGGTEAFF
TRBJ2-7 | . | TRBV6-5 | TRBD2 | TGTGCCAGCAGTCCCGGGGGGGACGGAACCTACGAGCAGTACTTC | CASSPGGDGTYEQYF
TRBJ2-2 | . | TRBV10-1 | . | TGCGCCAGCAGTGAGTCGGGAGTGGGAAACACCGGGGAGCTGTTTTTT | CASSESGVGNTGELFF
TRBJ2-2 | once | TRBV28 | . | TGTGCCAGCAGACCGACAGGGAACACCGGGGAGCTGTTTTTT | CASRPTGNTGELFF
TRBJ2-5 | . | TRBV5-1 | . | TGCGCCAGCAGCGGCGGAGTTGGAGAGACCCAGTACTTC | CASSGGVGETQYF
TRBJ2-7 | . | TRBV2 | TRBD1 | TGTGCCAGCAGTGTAGTGGGACAGCTTCTCGAGCAGTACTTC | CASSVVGQLLEQYF
TRBJ1-5 | . | TRBV18 | . | TGTGCCAGCTCACCGACGGGGTTAGAGCCCCAGCATTTT | CASSPTGLEPQHF
TRBJ2-7 | . | TRBV5-6 | TRBD1 | TGTGCCAGCAGCTTCGGGACAGCCGACTACGAGCAGTACTTC | CASSFGTADYEQYF
TRBJ2-3 | . | TRBV13 | TRBD2 | TGTGCCAGCAGCTCCGGGACTAGCGGGGGAAAGGCAGATACGCAGTATTTT | CASSSGTSGGKADTQYF
TRBJ2-7 | once | TRBV3-1/TRBV3-2 | . | TGTGCCAGCAGCCTAGGACATCGCTTTTCCTACGAGCAGTACTTC | CASSLGHRFSYEQYF
TRBJ1-1 | . | TRBV28 | . | TGTGCCAGCAGTTCCCCCGCGGGGCAGATGAACACTGAAGCTTTCTTT | CASSSPAGQMNTEAFF
TRBJ2-7 | . | TRBV30 | TRBD1 | TGTGCCTGGAGTGTAAGGACAGGGACCTACGAGCAGTACTTC | CAWSVRTGTYEQYF
TRBJ2-5 | . | TRBV3-1/TRBV3-2 | . | TGTGCCAGCACCTTGGGGGGGACCCAGTACTTC | CASTLGGTQYF
TRBJ2-1 | . | TRBV4-1 | . | TGCGCCAGCAGCCTTGGGAGGAGGGGCGGCTCCTACAATGAGCAGTTCTTC | CASSLGRRGGSYNEQFF
TRBJ1-6 | . | TRBV6-5 | . | TGTGCCAGCAGCGAGGGACACCCTTCACCCCTCCACTTT | CASSEGHPSPLHF
TRBJ1-1 | once | TRBV5-1 | . | TGCGCCAGCAGCTTGACAGGGACGGAGAACACTGAAGCTTTCTTT | CASSLTGTENTEAFF
TRBJ1-2 | few | TRBV30 | TRBD1 | TGTGCCTGGAGTCAGAAACGCGGACAGGGAGGTTTCTATGGCTACACCTTC | CAWSQKRGQGGFYGYTF
TRBJ2-3 | . | TRBV4-1 | . | TGCGCCAGCAGCCAAGATAGGAGCTCTAGCACAGATACGCAGTATTTT | CASSQDRSSSTDTQYF
TRBJ1-1 | . | TRBV5-8 | . | TGTGCCAGCAGCTTGGTGAAGTTACGGGGTGTGAACACTGAAGCTTTCTTT | CASSLVKLRGVNTEAFF
TRBJ1-5 | . | TRBV9 | . | TGTGCCAGCAGCTCCCCGGGGCAGCCCCAGCATTTT | CASSSPGQPQHF
TRBJ2-2 | . | TRBV2 | . | TGTGCCAGCAGTAGCGCATTCGACACCGGGGAGCTGTTTTTT | CASSSAFDTGELFF
TRBJ2-7 | once | TRBV10-2 | TRBD2 | TGCGCCAGCTCCTCCGGGACTAGCGGGGGGGTTTACGAGCAGTACTTC | CASSSGTSGGVYEQYF
TRBJ1-1 | . | TRBV7-2 | . | TGTGCCAGCAGCTCGCTAGACGGGGGGAACACTGAAGCTTTCTTT | CASSSLDGGNTEAFF
TRBJ1-2 | once | TRBV4-2 | TRBD1 | TGTGCCAGCAGCCAAGGGACAGGGGGCGCTTATGGCTACACCTTC | CASSQGTGGAYGYTF
TRBJ1-2 | . | TRBV4-1 | . | TGCGCCAGCAGCCAAGGGGGCCGCTACACCTTC | CASSQGGRYTF
TRBJ2-5 | . | TRBV27 | TRBD2 | TGTGCCAGCAGTGCGACTAGCGGGAGGATAGAGGAGACCCAGTACTTC | CASSATSGRIEETQYF
TRBJ1-3 | once | TRBV28 | . | TGTGCCAGCAGCCGACTCAATCCTGGAAACACCATATATTTT | CASSRLNPGNTIYF
TRBJ2-3 | . | TRBV9 | TRBD1 | TGTGCCAGCAGCAAAACGGGGACAGTGCCCACAGATACGCAGTATTTT | CASSKTGTVPTDTQYF
TRBJ2-7 | . | TRBV2 | TRBD2 | TGTGCCAGCGTACAAGGGAGGGCCTACGAGCAGTACTTC | CASVQGRAYEQYF
TRBJ1-1 | . | TRBV27 | . | TGTGCCAGCAGTGGAGAGAACACTGAAGCTTTCTTT | CASSGENTEAFF
TRBJ2-4 | . | TRBV6-5 | TRBD2 | TGTGCCAGCAGTAGGCTAGCGGATAACATTCAGTACTTC | CASSRLADNIQYF
TRBJ1-6 | . | TRBV6-5 | TRBD1 | TGTGCCAGCAGTCCAAGCATAGGGGGCGAATCACCCCTCCACTTT | CASSPSIGGESPLHF
TRBJ1-2 | . | TRBV19 | TRBD1 | TGTGCCAGTAGTTCGTGGACAGGGGACTATGGCTACACCTTC | CASSSWTGDYGYTF
TRBJ2-3 | . | TRBV2 | . | TGTGCCAGCAGCGCCGACAGGCCGGGGACAGATACGCAGTATTTT | CASSADRPGTDTQYF
TRBJ1-2 | . | TRBV11-2 | . | TGTGCCAGCAGCTACCGGAAGGGGTTCGACTATGGCTACACCTTC | CASSYRKGFDYGYTF
TRBJ1-1 | . | TRBV5-1 | . | TGCGCCAGCAGCTTGGGTGCATCAGGGAACACTGAAGCTTTCTTT | CASSLGASGNTEAFF